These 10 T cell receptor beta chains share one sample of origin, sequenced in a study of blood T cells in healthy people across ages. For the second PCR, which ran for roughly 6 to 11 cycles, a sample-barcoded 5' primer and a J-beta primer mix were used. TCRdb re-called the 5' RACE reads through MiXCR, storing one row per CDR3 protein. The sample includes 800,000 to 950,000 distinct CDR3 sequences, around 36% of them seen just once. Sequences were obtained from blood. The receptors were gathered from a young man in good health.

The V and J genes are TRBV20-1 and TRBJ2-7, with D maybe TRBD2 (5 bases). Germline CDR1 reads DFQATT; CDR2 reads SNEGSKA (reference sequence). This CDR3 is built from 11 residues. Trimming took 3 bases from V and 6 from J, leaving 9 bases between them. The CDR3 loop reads CSASGGSEQYF. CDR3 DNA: TGCAGTGCTAGTGGTGGGAGCGAGCAGTACTTC.

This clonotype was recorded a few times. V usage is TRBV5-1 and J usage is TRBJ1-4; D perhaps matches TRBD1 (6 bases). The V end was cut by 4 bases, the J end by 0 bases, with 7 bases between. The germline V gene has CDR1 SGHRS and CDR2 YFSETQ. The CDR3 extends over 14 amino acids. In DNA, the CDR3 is TGCGCCAGCAGCCGGGACACAACTAATGAAAAACTGTTTTTT. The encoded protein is CASSRDTTNEKLFF.

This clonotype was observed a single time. CDR3 in DNA: TGCGCCAGCAGGGCAGGGTCGAACACTGAAGCTTTCTTT. Encoded protein: CASRAGSNTEAFF. This chain connects TRBV4-1 to TRBJ1-1; maybe TRBD1 (5 bases). The V and J ends lost 6 bases and 1 base respectively, with 9 bases between them. This CDR3 is 13 amino acids long. Germline V gene data show CDR1 as MGHRA and CDR2 as YSYEKL.

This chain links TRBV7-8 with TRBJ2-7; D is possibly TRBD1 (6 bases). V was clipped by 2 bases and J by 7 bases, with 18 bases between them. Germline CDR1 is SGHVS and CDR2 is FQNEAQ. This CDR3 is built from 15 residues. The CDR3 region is CASSLYQGSYNEQYF. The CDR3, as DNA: TGTGCCAGCAGCTTATACCAGGGGAGTTACAATGAGCAGTACTTC. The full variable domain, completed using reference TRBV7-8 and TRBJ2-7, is GAGVSQSPRYKVAKRGQDVALRCDPISGHVSLFWYQQALGQGPEFLTYFQNEAQLDKSGLPSDRFFAERPEGSVSTLKIQRTQQEDSAVYLCASSLYQGSYNEQYFGPGTRLTVT.

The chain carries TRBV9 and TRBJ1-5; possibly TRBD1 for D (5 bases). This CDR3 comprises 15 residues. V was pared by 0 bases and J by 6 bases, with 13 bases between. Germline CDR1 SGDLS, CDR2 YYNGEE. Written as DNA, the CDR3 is TGTGCCAGCAGCGTAGACGGGGGAACGGGTCAGCCCCAGCATTTT. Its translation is CASSVDGGTGQPQHF.

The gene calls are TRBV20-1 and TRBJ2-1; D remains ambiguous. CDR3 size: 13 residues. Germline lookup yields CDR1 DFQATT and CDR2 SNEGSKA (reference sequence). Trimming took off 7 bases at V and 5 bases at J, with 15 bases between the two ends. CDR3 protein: CSGAWSLNNEQFF. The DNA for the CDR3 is TGCAGTGGGGCCTGGAGCTTAAACAATGAGCAGTTCTTC.

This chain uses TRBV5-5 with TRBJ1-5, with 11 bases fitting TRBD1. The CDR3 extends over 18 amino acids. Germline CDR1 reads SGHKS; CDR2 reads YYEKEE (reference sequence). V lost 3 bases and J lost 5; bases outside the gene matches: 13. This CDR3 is CASSYYPGTGGYDQPQHF. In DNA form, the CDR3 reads TGTGCCAGCAGCTATTACCCTGGGACAGGGGGTTATGATCAGCCCCAGCATTTT.

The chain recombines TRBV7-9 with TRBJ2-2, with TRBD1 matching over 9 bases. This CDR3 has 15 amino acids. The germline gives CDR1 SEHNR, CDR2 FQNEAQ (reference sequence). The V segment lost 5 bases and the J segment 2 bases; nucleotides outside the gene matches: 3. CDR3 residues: CASSRTGVNTGELFF. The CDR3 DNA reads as TGTGCCAGCAGCAGGACAGGGGTCAACACCGGGGAGCTGTTTTTT.

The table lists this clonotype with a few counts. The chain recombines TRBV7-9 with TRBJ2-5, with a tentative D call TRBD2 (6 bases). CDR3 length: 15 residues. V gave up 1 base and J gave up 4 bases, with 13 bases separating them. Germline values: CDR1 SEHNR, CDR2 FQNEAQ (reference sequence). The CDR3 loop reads CASSLGGSGGETQYF. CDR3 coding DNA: TGTGCCAGCAGCTTAGGGGGTTCCGGGGGAGAGACCCAGTACTTC.

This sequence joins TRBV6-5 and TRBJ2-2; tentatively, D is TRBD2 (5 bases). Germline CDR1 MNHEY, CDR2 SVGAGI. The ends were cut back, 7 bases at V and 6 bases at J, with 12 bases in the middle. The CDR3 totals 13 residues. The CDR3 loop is CASTRSSSGELFF. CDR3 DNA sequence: TGTGCCAGCACCAGGTCTAGCTCCGGGGAGCTGTTTTTT.